The 9 T cell receptor beta chains below come from one sample, sequenced in a study of blood T cell repertoires in COVID-19. The data were produced by immunoSEQ multiplex PCR, yet TCRdb's version contains in-frame clones alone and is incomplete. The sample consists of about 80,000 clones, 78% of them appearing once. The material sequenced was peripheral blood. These TCRs come from a human donor in a cohort sampled during active COVID-19.

This chain connects TRBV4-1 to TRBJ2-3; 10 nucleotides match TRBD2. With V trimmed by 4 bases and J by 4 bases, 8 bases remained unmatched. Germline V gene lookup returns CDR1 MGHRA and CDR2 YSYEKL. CDR3 size: 16 residues. The CDR3 is CASSPPLAGVADTQYF. The CDR3 coding sequence is TGCGCCAGCAGCCCCCCCCTAGCGGGAGTAGCAGATACGCAGTATTTT.

V and J are TRBV2 and TRBJ1-5; no clear D gene. The CDR3 covers 13 residues. Germline assignment: CDR1 SNHLY and CDR2 FYNNEI. Trimming removed 8 bases at V and 4 bases at J, with 12 bases between. CDR3 bases: TGTGCCAGCTCACGAGAACCTAATCAGCCCCAGCATTTT. It codes for CASSREPNQPQHF.

The rearrangement links TRBV24-1 to TRBJ2-2, with 11 bases that match TRBD2. V lost 4 bases and J lost 5; bases outside the gene matches: 8. Per germline, CDR1 KGHDR and CDR2 SFDVKD. The CDR3 covers 17 residues. CDR3 DNA: TGTGCCACCAGTGACACCCCGACTAGCGGGGCTACCGGGGAGCTGTTTTTT. Translated, it gives CATSDTPTSGATGELFF.

This clone was detected many times. The chain carries TRBV27 and TRBJ2-7, with 13 positions matching TRBD2. CDR1 MNHEY and CDR2 SMNVEV come from the germline V gene (reference sequence). There are 14 residues in the CDR3. With V trimmed by 6 bases and J by 2 bases, 1 base remained unmatched. The CDR3 here is CASSGTSGAYEQYF. The CDR3 DNA reads TGTGCCAGCAGCGGGACTAGCGGGGCCTACGAGCAGTACTTC.

The gene calls are TRBV6-4 and TRBJ2-3; 12 nucleotides match TRBD2. Per the germline V gene, CDR1 is MRHNA and CDR2 is SNTAGT. Trimming took 0 bases from V and 1 from J; bases not matched to a gene: 2. The CDR3 spans 17 residues. CDR3 protein: CASSDSASGGGTDTQYF. CDR3 DNA sequence: TGTGCCAGCAGTGACTCGGCTAGCGGGGGGGGCACAGATACGCAGTATTTT.

The chain has TRBV10-3 and TRBJ2-1, with 14 bases that match TRBD2. The CDR3 loop spans 13 amino acids. V lost 8 bases and J lost 6; bases outside the gene matches: 0. Germline V gene lookup returns CDR1 ENHRY and CDR2 SYGVKD. The DNA for the CDR3 is TGTGCCATCGGGACTAGCGGGAGCAATGAGCAGTTCTTC. This gives the protein CAIGTSGSNEQFF.

The rearrangement joins TRBV5-1 to TRBJ2-3; D may be TRBD1 (5 bases). CDR3 length: 14 residues. V shed 0 bases and J shed 5 bases, with 10 bases lying between them. Germline CDR1 reads SGHRS; CDR2 reads YFSETQ. The CDR3 DNA reads as TGCGCCAGCAGCTTGGGGGGCTGGGGAGATACGCAGTATTTT. Translating gives CASSLGGWGDTQYF. Full variable domain (missing parts from reference TRBV5-1 and TRBJ2-3): KAGVTQTPRYLIKTRGQQVTLSCSPISGHRSVSWYQQTPGQGLQFLFEYFSETQRNKGNFPGRFSGRQFSNSRSEMNVSTLELGDSALYLCASSLGGWGDTQYFGPGTRLTVL.

V is TRBV28 and J is TRBJ1-2, with 8 bases aligning to TRBD1. The CDR3 spans 16 residues. CDR1 is MDHEN, CDR2 SYDVKM, per germline. The V and J ends lost 5 bases and 5 bases, in that order; junction bases with no gene match: 13. CDR3 in amino acids: CASSPPPGTGIYGYTF. CDR3 nucleotides: TGTGCCAGCAGTCCCCCCCCCGGGACAGGAATTTATGGCTACACCTTC.

This clone occurred once. This chain links TRBV4-1 with TRBJ2-6; TRBD1 is a possible D gene (6 bases). The V end was cut by 1 base, the J end by 4 bases, with 11 bases between. The length of the CDR3 is 16 residues. Germline lookup yields CDR1 MGHRA and CDR2 YSYEKL. CDR3 sequence reads: CASSQATGFGANVLTF. DNA of the CDR3: TGCGCCAGCAGCCAAGCTACAGGGTTCGGGGCCAACGTCCTGACTTTC.